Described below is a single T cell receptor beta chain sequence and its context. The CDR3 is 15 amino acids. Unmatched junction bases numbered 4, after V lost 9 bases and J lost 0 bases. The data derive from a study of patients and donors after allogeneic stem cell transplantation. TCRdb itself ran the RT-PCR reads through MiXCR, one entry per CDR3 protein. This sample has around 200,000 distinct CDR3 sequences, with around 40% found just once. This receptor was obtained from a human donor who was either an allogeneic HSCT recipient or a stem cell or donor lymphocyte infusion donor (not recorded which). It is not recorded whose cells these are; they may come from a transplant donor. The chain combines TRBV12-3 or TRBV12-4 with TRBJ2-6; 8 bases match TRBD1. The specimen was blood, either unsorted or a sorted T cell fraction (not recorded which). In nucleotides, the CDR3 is TGTGCCAGTGGACAGGGAAGCTCTGGGGCCAACGTCCTGACTTTC. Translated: CASGQGSSGANVLTF.